This T cell receptor (beta chain) was identified in a study of OX40 agonist ivuxolimab in advanced cancers. Study-wide context: Ivuxolimab, which targeted the costimulatory receptor OX40 (CD134), was an agonistic, fully human IgG2 monoclonal antibody. Peripheral TCRbeta sequencing aimed to test whether ivuxolimab altered TCR sequence diversity and caused clonal T-cell expansion. Patients were allowed to have had prior anti-PD-1, anti-PD-L1 or anti-CTLA-4 therapy, and more than 35% of the dose-escalation patients had been treated with checkpoint inhibitors. Intravenous ivuxolimab was administered to patients every 2 weeks at six dose levels: 0.01, 0.1, 0.3, 1.5, 3 and 10 mg/kg. In the dose-escalation cohort, roughly four fifths of patients were male, and the mean age was approximately 64 years, with a range of about 23 to 85. The paper reports the monotherapy dose-escalation portion (N of about 54 patients) of the phase I ivuxolimab trial. Partial responses occurred in three dose-escalation patients, of whom one had hepatocellular carcinoma and two had cutaneous melanoma. Among the roughly 50 dose-escalation patients, around 19 had hepatocellular carcinoma, 15 or so melanoma, 9 renal cell carcinoma and 9 head and neck cancer.

Genomic DNA was extracted from sorted cells for sequencing of the TCRbeta CDR3 region. The immunoSEQ Assay was used to sequence the TCRbeta CDR3 regions. In TCRdb, the immuneACCESS table is reduced to in-frame sequences with V and J assigned. These tables do not hold every clone; where another copy was compared, an unresolved V gene accounts for under half, and the others remain unexplained. The sample contains around 93,000 clones, more than 75% of them found a single time. 1.5% to 2% of the sample belongs to the ten largest clones. Paper-wide results and their limitations: Partial responders in the 0.1-3.0 mg/kg groups had among the lowest normalized peripheral clonal expansion, especially among CD8+ T cells. Which antigens the clonally expanded peripheral T cells were specific for was not determined. After ivuxolimab, more expanded clones were found on average in CD8+ T cells than in CD4+ T cells. At doses from 0.1 to 3.0 mg/kg, clonal expansion was seen in both CD4+ and CD8+ blood T cells between baseline and week 6. Low levels of normalized T-cell clonal expansion were also seen in some patients who did not respond.

Details on this clone: What this receptor recognizes is not known. Per-nucleotide qualities are absent, and no much larger clonotype sits a single base away.

Looking up the germline V gene (reference sequence) yields CDR1 SEHNR and CDR2 FQNEAQ. V loses 5 bases of germline sequence and J loses 2 bases, and the interval between the two ends is 13 bases. The cysteine opens and the phenylalanine closes a CDR3 of 15 amino acids. CDR3 DNA only is kept here, 45 bases in frame from base 1. Patients with a history of autoimmune disease or receiving systemic immunosuppression were excluded from the trial. Peripheral blood for TCR sequencing was collected from all dose cohorts at baseline, on cycle 4 day 1, and on cycle 7 day 1. Samples came from an open-label, multicenter, first-in-human phase I dose-escalation trial of ivuxolimab. The trial enrolled adults with locally advanced or metastatic head and neck squamous cell, hepatocellular, melanoma or renal cell carcinoma. Before TCR sequencing, CD4+ T cells and CD8+ T cells were sorted from peripheral blood as separate populations.

The source of this sequence is an adult with an advanced solid tumor such as melanoma, head and neck, liver or kidney cancer. Sample: CD4+ or CD8+ T cells sorted from blood, taken in a trial of the OX40 agonist ivuxolimab. This chain joins TRBV7-9 to TRBJ1-5; possibly the D gene is TRBD1, per 6 matching bases. This receptor carries the CDR3 CASSPNAGGNQPQHF. The bases read TGTGCCAGCAGCCCGAATGCAGGGGGCAATCAGCCCCAGCATTTT.